This entry is about one T cell receptor beta chain. Then a second PCR, running about 6 to 11 cycles, was carried out with a sample-barcoded 5' primer and a J-beta primer mix. Each CDR3 protein gets one entry after TCRdb re-called the 5' RACE reads with MiXCR. The data contain roughly 2 million distinct CDR3 sequences, about 50% of them singletons. This sample is part of a study of blood T cells in healthy people across ages. The CDR3 has 13 residues. CDR1 is SEHNR, CDR2 FQNEAQ, per germline (reference sequence). The V end was cut by 5 bases, the J end by 2 bases, with 9 bases between. The TCR originated in a middle-aged woman in good health. The rearrangement uses TRBV7-9 and TRBJ1-1; D is uncertain. Sequencing used blood. In nucleotides, the CDR3 is TGTGCCAGCAGCGGTGTCGAAAACACTGAAGCTTTCTTT. This translates into CASSGVENTEAFF.